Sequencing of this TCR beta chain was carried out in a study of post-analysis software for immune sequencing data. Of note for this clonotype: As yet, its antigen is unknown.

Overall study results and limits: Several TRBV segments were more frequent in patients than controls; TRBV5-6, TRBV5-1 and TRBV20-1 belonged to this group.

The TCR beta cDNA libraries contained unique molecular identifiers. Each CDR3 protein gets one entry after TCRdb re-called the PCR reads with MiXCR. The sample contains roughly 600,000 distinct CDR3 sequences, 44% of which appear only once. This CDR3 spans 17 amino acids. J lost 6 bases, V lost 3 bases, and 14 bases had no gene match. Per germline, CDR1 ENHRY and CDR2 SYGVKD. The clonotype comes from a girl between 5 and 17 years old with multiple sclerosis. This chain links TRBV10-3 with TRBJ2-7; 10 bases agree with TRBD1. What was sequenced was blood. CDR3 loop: CAISDRGGGTGASEQYF. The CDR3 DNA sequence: TGTGCCATCAGTGATCGGGGAGGCGGGACAGGGGCAAGCGAGCAGTACTTC.